These 22 T cell receptor beta chains were all obtained from the same sample, sequenced in a study of T cell responses to AZD1222 COVID-19 vaccine. Clones were sequenced by immunoSEQ multiplex PCR, and TCRdb holds only the in-frame ones, with some missing. The sample consists of about 130,000 clones, approximately 85% of them appearing once. Material: peripheral blood, obtained on day 0 of AZD1222 vaccination. These receptors were obtained from an adult in good health.

This rearrangement joins TRBV18 to TRBJ2-5; D tentatively reads TRBD1 or TRBD2 (5 bases each). The V and J ends lost 2 bases and 1 base respectively, with 17 bases between them. Germline CDR1 and CDR2: KGHSH and LQKENI. The CDR3 extends over 17 amino acids. CDR3 bases: TGTGCCAGCTCACCAACTAGTTCGAGACAGCTCCAAGAGACCCAGTACTTC. The encoded protein is CASSPTSSRQLQETQYF.

This chain uses TRBV27 with TRBJ2-2; D unresolved. The CDR3 totals 11 residues. Deletions cut 6 bases from V and 8 bases from J, with 7 bases between. The V gene's germline CDR1 is MNHEY and CDR2 SMNVEV (reference sequence). The CDR3 spells CASSLNGELFF. The CDR3 nucleotides read TGTGCCAGCAGCCTCAATGGGGAGCTGTTTTTT.

The rearrangement joins TRBV5-1 to TRBJ1-3, with unresolved D. V was trimmed by 2 bases and J by 0 bases, leaving 12 bases between them. This CDR3 is built from 16 residues. Germline assignment: CDR1 SGHRS and CDR2 YFSETQ. The CDR3 protein is CASSLGLEYSGNTIYF. In nucleotides, the CDR3 is TGCGCCAGCAGCTTAGGCCTGGAGTACTCTGGAAACACCATATATTTT. Full variable domain (remainder filled in from reference TRBV5-1 and TRBJ1-3): KAGVTQTPRYLIKTRGQQVTLSCSPISGHRSVSWYQQTPGQGLQFLFEYFSETQRNKGNFPGRFSGRQFSNSRSEMNVSTLELGDSALYLCASSLGLEYSGNTIYFGEGSWLTVV.

V is TRBV5-6 and J is TRBJ1-5, with TRBD1 matching 11 bases. From germline, CDR1 is SGHDT and CDR2 YYEEEE. CDR3 size: 17 residues. V lost 1 base and J lost 8; bases outside the gene matches: 11. The CDR3 nucleotides are TGTGCCAGCAGCTTGTGGGAGGGGACAGGGGGAATAAAGCCCCAGCATTTT. Its translation: CASSLWEGTGGIKPQHF.

This clone is a singleton in its sample. The chain is built from TRBV6-2 or TRBV6-3 and TRBJ1-2; D is uncertain. The CDR3 length is 15 residues. Per germline, CDR1 MNHEY and CDR2 SVGEGT. The ends were cut back, 6 bases at V and 0 bases at J, with 14 bases in the middle. Here the CDR3 DNA reads TGTGCCAGCAGCCGCCTTCAGTCGTCTAACTATGGCTACACCTTC. Translated: CASSRLQSSNYGYTF.

In DNA, the CDR3 is TGCAGTGCTAGTCTGCGAAGGAAGAACACTGAAGCTTTCTTT. Protein: CSASLRRKNTEAFF. The rearrangement uses TRBV20-1 and TRBJ1-1; D is undetermined. This CDR3 has 14 amino acids. Germline CDR1 DFQATT, CDR2 SNEGSKA (reference sequence). V lost 3 bases and J lost 1, with 12 bases in between.

The chain recombines TRBV6-8 with TRBJ2-6, with D perhaps being TRBD1 or TRBD2 (5 bases each). Per germline, CDR1 MNHGY and CDR2 SAAAGT. This CDR3 spans 19 amino acids. V was shortened by 5 bases and J by 0 bases, with 20 bases between the two germline ends. The CDR3 region is CASSQWGRLTDSGANVLTF. CDR3 coding DNA: TGTGCCAGCAGTCAATGGGGGAGATTAACGGACTCTGGGGCCAACGTCCTGACTTTC.

This chain uses TRBV2 with TRBJ1-1, with D hard to call. CDR3 length equals 12 residues. Trimming cost V 5 bases and J 0 bases, with 4 bases left between them. Germline values: CDR1 SNHLY, CDR2 FYNNEI. Written as DNA, the CDR3 is TGTGCCAGCAGTAGGCTGAACACTGAAGCTTTCTTT. Translated: CASSRLNTEAFF. Filled out from reference TRBV2 and TRBJ1-1, the complete variable domain reads EPEVTQTPSHQVTQMGQEVILRCVPISNHLYFYWYRQILGQKVEFLVSFYNNEISEKSEIFDDQFSVERPDGSNFTLKIRSTKLEDSAMYFCASSRLNTEAFFGQGTRLTVV.

The chain has TRBV23-1 and TRBJ2-5, with a possible D match to TRBD2 (7 bases). TRBV23-1 is recorded as an ORF, its role being uncertain. The CDR3 consists of 15 residues. Trimming removed 2 bases from V and 5 bases from J, with 15 bases in between. In DNA form, the CDR3 reads TGCGCCAGCAGTCAAGGGGGGGCGATCTGGGAGACCCAGTACTTC. It specifies CASSQGGAIWETQYF.

This clone was picked up one time. The chain links TRBV27 to TRBJ2-2, with D perhaps matching TRBD2 (6 bases). Germline V CDR1 and CDR2: MNHEY, SMNVEV (reference sequence). Trimming stripped 5 bases from V and 4 bases from J, with 23 bases between. This CDR3 contains 18 residues. The CDR3: CASSLGTHRKKSTGELFF. The CDR3 DNA reads TGTGCCAGCAGTCTGGGGACTCACAGGAAGAAGAGCACCGGGGAGCTGTTTTTT.

The chain uses TRBV12-5 and TRBJ2-2; 10 bases map to TRBD2. Per germline, CDR1 LGHNT and CDR2 FRNRAP. V shed 2 bases, J shed 3 bases, and the junction held 9 bases outside the gene matches. This CDR3 has 18 amino acids. The CDR3 bases are TGTGCTAGTGGTTTGACCCGGACCGGGACTAGCGACACCGGGGAGCTGTTTTTT. Protein sequence: CASGLTRTGTSDTGELFF.

This clone was found a few times. The V call is TRBV5-4, the J call TRBJ2-7, with TRBD2 matching 7 bases. This CDR3 is 15 amino acids long. The V segment lost 4 bases and the J segment 3 bases; nucleotides outside the gene matches: 10. Germline lookup yields CDR1 SGHNT and CDR2 YYREEE (reference sequence). CDR3 region: CASSHLGGRVYEQYF. The CDR3, as DNA: TGTGCCAGCAGCCACCTCGGTGGGAGGGTCTACGAGCAGTACTTC.

This clone turned up a few times. The rearrangement uses TRBV18 and TRBJ1-4, with 8 positions matching TRBD1. The germline CDR1 and CDR2 sequences are KGHSH and LQKENI. V gave up 5 bases and J gave up 0 bases; unmatched junction bases: 5. The CDR3 consists of 16 residues. CDR3 bases: TGTGCCAGCTCAACGGACAGGGAGGCAACTAATGAAAAACTGTTTTTT. This sequence encodes CASSTDREATNEKLFF. The whole variable domain, filled in from reference TRBV18 and TRBJ1-4, reads NAGVMQNPRHLVRRRGQEARLRCSPMKGHSHVYWYRQLPEEGLKFMVYLQKENIIDESGMPKERFSAEFPKEGPSILRIQQVVRGDSAAYFCASSTDREATNEKLFFGSGTQLSVL.

The V gene is TRBV19, the J gene TRBJ1-5, with D maybe TRBD1 (5 bases). V lost 6 bases, J lost 3 bases, and 15 bases lay in between. This CDR3 comprises 15 residues. The germline V gene encodes CDR1 LNHDA and CDR2 SQIVND (reference sequence). Here the CDR3 reads CASRSGTAINQPQHF. CDR3 in DNA: TGTGCCAGTAGATCCGGGACTGCAATCAATCAGCCCCAGCATTTT.

The chain is built from TRBV6-6 and TRBJ1-3; D remains unclear. Germline CDR1 reads MNHNY; CDR2 reads SVGAGI (reference sequence). Trimming removed 0 bases at V and 0 bases at J, with 6 bases between. The CDR3 is 15 amino acids. The CDR3 DNA reads as TGTGCCAGCAGTTACTCGAAAAGCTCTGGAAACACCATATATTTT. Amino acids: CASSYSKSSGNTIYF.

This sequence joins TRBV27 and TRBJ2-7, with D possibly matching TRBD2 (5 bases). Germline V CDR1 and CDR2: MNHEY, SMNVEV (reference sequence). Trimming removed 5 bases at V and 7 bases at J, with 12 bases between. The CDR3 has 12 amino acids. CDR3 residues: CASSLYPGEQYF. The DNA of the CDR3 is TGTGCCAGCAGTCTGTATCCGGGAGAGCAGTACTTC.

The rearrangement joins TRBV24-1 to TRBJ2-3, with 7 bases matching TRBD2. Trimming at V came to 5 bases and at J to 1 base, leaving 5 bases not matched to a gene. Germline CDR1 and CDR2: KGHDR and SFDVKD. CDR3 length: 15 amino acids. CDR3 DNA sequence: TGTGCCACCAGTGGGGACCTAGCGGGCACAGATACGCAGTATTTT. It translates to CATSGDLAGTDTQYF.

The V and J genes are TRBV7-2 and TRBJ2-7; possible D gene TRBD2, 5 bases. The CDR3 loop spans 14 amino acids. Per the germline V gene, CDR1 is SGHTA and CDR2 is FQGNSA. V lost 2 bases and J 5 bases, leaving 13 bases between the germline ends. In DNA form, the CDR3 reads TGTGCCAGCAGCTTATCTAGCAACAACCACGAGCAGTACTTC. This gives the protein CASSLSSNNHEQYF.

This rearrangement joins TRBV24-1 to TRBJ1-4; D is unresolved. V was trimmed by 2 bases and J by 4 bases, leaving 13 bases between them. In germline, CDR1 is KGHDR, CDR2 SFDVKD. The length of the CDR3 is 16 residues. CDR3 bases: TGTGCCACCAGTGATTCGGGAAGCCCTTTTAATGAAAAACTGTTTTTT. Translation gives CATSDSGSPFNEKLFF.

V is TRBV6-2 or TRBV6-3 and J is TRBJ2-1, with D tentatively TRBD1 (6 bases). V lost 2 bases, J lost 3 bases, and 8 bases lay in between. CDR3 length: 14 amino acids. The V gene's germline CDR1 is MNHEY and CDR2 SVGEGT. The CDR3 loop reads CASSYQQGYNEQFF. CDR3 nucleotides: TGTGCCAGCAGTTACCAACAGGGCTACAATGAGCAGTTCTTC.

The chain links TRBV7-2 to TRBJ2-5; 11 bases fit TRBD2. Unmatched junction bases numbered 4, after V lost 4 bases and J lost 3 bases. Per germline, CDR1 SGHTA and CDR2 FQGNSA. CDR3 length: 15 amino acids. CDR3 DNA: TGTGCCAGCAGCTCGTGGGGACTAGCGGAAGAGACCCAGTACTTC. This gives the protein CASSSWGLAEETQYF. Drawing the rest from reference TRBV7-2 and TRBJ2-5, the complete variable domain is GAGVSQSPSNKVTEKGKDVELRCDPISGHTALYWYRQSLGQGLEFLIYFQGNSAPDKSGLPSDRFSAERTGGSVSTLTIQRTQQEDSAVYLCASSSWGLAEETQYFGPGTRLLVL.

The V and J genes are TRBV18 and TRBJ1-2, with 10 nucleotides matching TRBD1. V trimming: 3 bases; J trimming: 6 bases; junction bases outside the gene matches: 7. The CDR3 length is 15 residues. CDR1 KGHSH and CDR2 LQKENI come from the germline V gene. CDR3 DNA: TGTGCCAGCTCACCCGATTCGGACAGGGGGGATGGCTACACCTTC. This sequence encodes CASSPDSDRGDGYTF.